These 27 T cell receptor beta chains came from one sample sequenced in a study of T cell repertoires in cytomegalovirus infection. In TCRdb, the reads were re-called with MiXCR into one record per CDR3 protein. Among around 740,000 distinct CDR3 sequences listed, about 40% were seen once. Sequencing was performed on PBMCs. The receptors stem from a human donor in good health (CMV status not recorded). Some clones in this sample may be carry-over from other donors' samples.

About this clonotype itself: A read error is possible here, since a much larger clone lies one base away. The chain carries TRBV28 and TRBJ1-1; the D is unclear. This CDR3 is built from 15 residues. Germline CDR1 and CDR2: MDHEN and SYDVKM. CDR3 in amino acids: CASSPDYGVNTEVFF. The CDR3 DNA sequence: TGTGCCAGCAGCCCCGATTACGGTGTGAACACTGAAGTTTTCTTT.

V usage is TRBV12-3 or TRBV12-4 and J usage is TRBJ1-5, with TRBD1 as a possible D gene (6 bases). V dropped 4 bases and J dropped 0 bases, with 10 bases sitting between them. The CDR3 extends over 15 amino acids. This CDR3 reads CASSWTEYSNQPQHF. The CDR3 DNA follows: TGTGCCAGCAGTTGGACAGAGTATAGCAATCAGCCCCAGCATTTT.

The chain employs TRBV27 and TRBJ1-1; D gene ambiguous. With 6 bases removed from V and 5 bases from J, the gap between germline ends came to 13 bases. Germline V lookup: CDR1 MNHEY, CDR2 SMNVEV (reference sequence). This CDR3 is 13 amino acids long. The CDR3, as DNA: TGTGCCAGCAGCATAACCCCCACAACTGAAGCTTTCTTT. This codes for CASSITPTTEAFF.

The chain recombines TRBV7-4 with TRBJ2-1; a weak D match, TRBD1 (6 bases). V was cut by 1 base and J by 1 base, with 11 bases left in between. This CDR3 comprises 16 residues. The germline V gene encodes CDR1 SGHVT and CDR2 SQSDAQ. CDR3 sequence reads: CASSLEGQLSYNEQFF. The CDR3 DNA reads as TGTGCCAGCAGCTTAGAAGGACAGCTTTCCTACAATGAGCAGTTCTTC.

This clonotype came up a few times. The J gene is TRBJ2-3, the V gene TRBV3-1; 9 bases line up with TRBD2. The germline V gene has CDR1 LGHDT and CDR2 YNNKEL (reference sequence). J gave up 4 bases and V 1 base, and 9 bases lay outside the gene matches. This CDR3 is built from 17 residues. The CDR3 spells CASSQGYGGGASDTQYF. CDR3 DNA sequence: TGTGCCAGCAGCCAAGGGTATGGCGGGGGGGCATCAGATACGCAGTATTTT.

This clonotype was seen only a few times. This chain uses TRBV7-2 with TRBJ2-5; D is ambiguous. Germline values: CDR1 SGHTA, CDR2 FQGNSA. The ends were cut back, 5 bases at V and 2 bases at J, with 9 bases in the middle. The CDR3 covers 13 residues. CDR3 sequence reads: CASSPYQQETQYF. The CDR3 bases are TGTGCCAGCAGCCCTTACCAGCAAGAGACCCAGTACTTC.

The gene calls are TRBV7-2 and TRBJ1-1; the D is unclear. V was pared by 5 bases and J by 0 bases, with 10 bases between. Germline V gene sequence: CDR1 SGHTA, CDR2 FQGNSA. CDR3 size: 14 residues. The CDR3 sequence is CASSRWSMNTEAFF. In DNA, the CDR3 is TGTGCCAGCAGCAGGTGGTCAATGAACACTGAAGCTTTCTTT.

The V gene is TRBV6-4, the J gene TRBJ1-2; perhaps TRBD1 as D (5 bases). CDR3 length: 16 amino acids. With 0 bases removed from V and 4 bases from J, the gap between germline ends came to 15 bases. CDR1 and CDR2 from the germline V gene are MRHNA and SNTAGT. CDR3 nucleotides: TGTGCCAGCAGTGACTCGAAGGCGGCAGGGTTCTATGGCTACACCTTC. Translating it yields CASSDSKAAGFYGYTF.

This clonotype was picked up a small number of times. The CDR3 nucleotides are TGCGCCAGCAGTCGCGAACCTCAGGGGTTCCGGCAGTTCTTC. Translating it yields CASSREPQGFRQFF. This chain uses TRBV23-1 with TRBJ2-1, with D possibly TRBD1 on 6 matching bases. TRBV23-1 counts as an open reading frame of uncertain function. The CDR3 extends over 14 amino acids. The ends were cut back, 4 bases at V and 12 bases at J, with 19 bases in the middle.

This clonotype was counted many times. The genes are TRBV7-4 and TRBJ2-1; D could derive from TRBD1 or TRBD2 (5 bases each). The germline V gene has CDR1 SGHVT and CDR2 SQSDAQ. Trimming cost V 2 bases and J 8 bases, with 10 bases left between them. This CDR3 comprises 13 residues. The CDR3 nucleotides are TGTGCCAGCAGCTTATCTCGGGACGATGAGCAGTTCTTC. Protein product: CASSLSRDDEQFF. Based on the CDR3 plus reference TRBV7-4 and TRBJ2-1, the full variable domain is GAGVSQSPRYKVAKRGRDVALRCDSISGHVTLYWYRQTLGQGSEVLTYSQSDAQRDKSGRPSGRFSAERPERSVSTLKIQRTEQGDSAVYLCASSLSRDDEQFFGPGTRLTVL.

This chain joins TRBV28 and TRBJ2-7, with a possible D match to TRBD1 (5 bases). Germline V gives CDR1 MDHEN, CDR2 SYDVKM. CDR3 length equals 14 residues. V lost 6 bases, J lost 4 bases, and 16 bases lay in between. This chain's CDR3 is CASSSLKRGYEQYF. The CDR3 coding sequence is TGTGCCAGCAGCTCCCTAAAAAGGGGATACGAGCAGTACTTC.

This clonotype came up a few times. The CDR3 protein is CASSPARGTANQPQHF. As DNA, the CDR3 is TGTGCCAGCAGCCCTGCCCGCGGGACAGCGAATCAGCCCCAGCATTTT. The rearrangement uses TRBV12-3 or TRBV12-4 and TRBJ1-5; 7 nucleotides line up with TRBD1. CDR3 size: 16 residues. V lost 6 bases and J lost 4; bases outside the gene matches: 12.

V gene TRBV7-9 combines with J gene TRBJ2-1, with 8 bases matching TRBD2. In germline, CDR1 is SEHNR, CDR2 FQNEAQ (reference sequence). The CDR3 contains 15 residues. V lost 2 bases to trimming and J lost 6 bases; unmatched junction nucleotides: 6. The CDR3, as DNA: TGTGCCAGCAGCTTAACTAGCGGATCCGTCAATGAGCAGTTCTTC. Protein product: CASSLTSGSVNEQFF.

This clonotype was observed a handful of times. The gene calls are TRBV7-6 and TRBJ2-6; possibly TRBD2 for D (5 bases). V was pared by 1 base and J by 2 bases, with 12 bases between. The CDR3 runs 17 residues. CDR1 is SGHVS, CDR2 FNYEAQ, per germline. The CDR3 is CASSLGAAATGANVLTF. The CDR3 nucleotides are TGTGCCAGCAGCTTAGGAGCGGCAGCAACTGGGGCCAACGTCCTGACTTTC.

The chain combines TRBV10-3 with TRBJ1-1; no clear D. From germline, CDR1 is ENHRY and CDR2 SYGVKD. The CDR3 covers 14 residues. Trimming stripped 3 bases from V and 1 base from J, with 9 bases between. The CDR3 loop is CAISEYTENTEAFF. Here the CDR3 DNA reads TGTGCCATCAGTGAATACACAGAGAACACTGAAGCTTTCTTT.

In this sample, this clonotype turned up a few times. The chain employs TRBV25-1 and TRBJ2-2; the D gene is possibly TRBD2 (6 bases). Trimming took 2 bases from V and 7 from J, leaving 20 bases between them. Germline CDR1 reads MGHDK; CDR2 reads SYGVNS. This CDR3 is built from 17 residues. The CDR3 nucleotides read TGTGCCAGCAGTGAAGGATATCCCGGAGGGCGTGTCGGGGAGCTGTTTTTT. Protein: CASSEGYPGGRVGELFF. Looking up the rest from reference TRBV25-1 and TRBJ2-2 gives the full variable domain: EADIYQTPRYLVIGTGKKITLECSQTMGHDKMYWYQQDPGMELHLIHYSYGVNSTEKGDLSSESTVSRIRTEHFPLTLESARPSHTSQYLCASSEGYPGGRVGELFFGEGSRLTVL.

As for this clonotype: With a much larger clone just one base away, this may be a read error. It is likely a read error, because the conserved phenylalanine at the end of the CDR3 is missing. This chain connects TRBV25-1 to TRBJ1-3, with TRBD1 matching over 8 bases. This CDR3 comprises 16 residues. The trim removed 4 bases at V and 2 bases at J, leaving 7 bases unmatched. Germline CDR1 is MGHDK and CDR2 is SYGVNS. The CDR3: CASSARRGQAGNTIYL. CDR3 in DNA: TGTGCCAGCAGTGCCCGCAGGGGGCAAGCTGGAAACACCATATATTTG.

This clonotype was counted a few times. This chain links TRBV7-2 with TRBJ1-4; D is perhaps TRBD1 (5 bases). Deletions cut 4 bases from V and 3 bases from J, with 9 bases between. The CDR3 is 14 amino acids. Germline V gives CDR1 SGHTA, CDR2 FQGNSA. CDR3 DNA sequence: TGTGCCAGCAGCTCCGGGGGGGCTAATGAAAAACTGTTTTTT. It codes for CASSSGGANEKLFF.

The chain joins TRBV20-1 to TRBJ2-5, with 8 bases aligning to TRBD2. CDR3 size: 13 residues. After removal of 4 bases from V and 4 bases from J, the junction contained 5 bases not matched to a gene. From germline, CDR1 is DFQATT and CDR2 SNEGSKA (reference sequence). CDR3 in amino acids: CSATGGPVETQYF. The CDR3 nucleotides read TGCAGTGCTACGGGAGGGCCGGTAGAGACCCAGTACTTC.

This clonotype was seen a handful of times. The CDR3 DNA reads TGTGCCACCAGCAGACGGCCGGGGACAGCTACCTACGAGCAGTACTTC. Encoded protein: CATSRRPGTATYEQYF. V and J are TRBV15 and TRBJ2-7; TRBD1 matches 7 bases. After removal of 2 bases from V and 2 bases from J, the junction contained 9 bases not matched to a gene. The CDR3 extends over 16 amino acids. CDR1 is LNHNV, CDR2 YYDKDF, per germline (reference sequence).

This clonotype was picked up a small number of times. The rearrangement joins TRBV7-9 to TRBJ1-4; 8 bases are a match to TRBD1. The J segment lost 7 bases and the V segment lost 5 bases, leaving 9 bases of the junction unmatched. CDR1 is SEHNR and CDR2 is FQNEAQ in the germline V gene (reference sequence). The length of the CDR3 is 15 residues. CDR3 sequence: CASSPPGQGPEKLFF. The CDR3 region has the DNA TGTGCCAGCAGCCCACCCGGACAGGGACCTGAAAAACTGTTTTTT.

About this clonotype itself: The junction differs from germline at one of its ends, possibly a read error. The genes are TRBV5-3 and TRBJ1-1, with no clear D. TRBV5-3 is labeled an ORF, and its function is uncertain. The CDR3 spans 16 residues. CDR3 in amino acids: CASSLAFRTGNTEAFF. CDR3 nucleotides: TGTGCCAGCAGCTTGGCCTTCAGAACGGGAAACACTGAAGCTTTCTTT.

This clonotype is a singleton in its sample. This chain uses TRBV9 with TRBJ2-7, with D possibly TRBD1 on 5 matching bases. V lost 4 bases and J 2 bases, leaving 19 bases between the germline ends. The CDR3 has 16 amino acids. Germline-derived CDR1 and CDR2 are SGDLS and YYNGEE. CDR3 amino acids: CASSPKSGQRAYEQYF. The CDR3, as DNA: TGTGCCAGCAGCCCCAAGTCAGGGCAGCGAGCCTACGAGCAGTACTTC.

The CDR3 spells CASSLSLAGRDNEQFF. In DNA, the CDR3 is TGTGCCAGCAGTTTATCCCTAGCGGGAAGAGACAATGAGCAGTTCTTC. V and J are TRBV27 and TRBJ2-1; 9 positions match TRBD2. CDR3 length equals 16 residues. After removal of 0 bases from V and 5 bases from J, the junction contained 5 bases not matched to a gene. Germline CDR1 reads MNHEY; CDR2 reads SMNVEV (reference sequence).

In DNA, the CDR3 is TGTGCCAGCAGCCAAGACGAAAACCCTGGAAACACCATATATTTT. Residues: CASSQDENPGNTIYF. The J gene is TRBJ1-3, the V gene TRBV3-1; D unclear. Germline V gene sequence: CDR1 LGHDT, CDR2 YNNKEL (reference sequence). V shed 0 bases and J shed 2 bases, with 8 bases lying between them. The CDR3 length is 15 residues.

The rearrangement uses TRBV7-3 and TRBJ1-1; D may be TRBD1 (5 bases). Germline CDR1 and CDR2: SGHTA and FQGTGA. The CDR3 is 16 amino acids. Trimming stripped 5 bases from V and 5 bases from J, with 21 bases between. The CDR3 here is CASSPNGAGRGTEAFF. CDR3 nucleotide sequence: TGTGCCAGCAGCCCCAACGGGGCAGGGCGGGGGACTGAAGCTTTCTTT.

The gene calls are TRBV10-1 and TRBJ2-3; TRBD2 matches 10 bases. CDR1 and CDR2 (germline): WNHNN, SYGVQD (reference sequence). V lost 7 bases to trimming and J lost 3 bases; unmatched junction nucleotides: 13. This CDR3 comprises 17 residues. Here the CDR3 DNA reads TGCGCCAGCAATCGAGCGGGGGGGCCGTTTGGTACAGATACGCAGTATTTT. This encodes CASNRAGGPFGTDTQYF.